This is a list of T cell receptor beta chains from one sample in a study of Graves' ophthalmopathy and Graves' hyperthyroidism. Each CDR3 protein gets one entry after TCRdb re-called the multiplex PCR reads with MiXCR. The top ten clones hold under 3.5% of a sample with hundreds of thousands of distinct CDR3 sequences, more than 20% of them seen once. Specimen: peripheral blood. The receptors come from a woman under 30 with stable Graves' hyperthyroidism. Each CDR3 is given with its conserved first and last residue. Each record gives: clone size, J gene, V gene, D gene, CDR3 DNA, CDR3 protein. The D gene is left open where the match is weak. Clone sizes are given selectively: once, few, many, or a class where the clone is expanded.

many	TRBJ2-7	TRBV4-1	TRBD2	TGCGCCAGCAGCCAAGAACCTAGCGGGGGGACCTACGAGCAGTACTTC	CASSQEPSGGTYEQYF
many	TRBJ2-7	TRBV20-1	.	TGCAGTGCTAGAGAGCCGGGACCGCCGTCCTACGAGCAGTACTTC	CSAREPGPPSYEQYF
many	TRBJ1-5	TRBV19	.	TGTGCCAGTAGTATAGCCGGGAGGTACTCGGCCCAGCATTTT	CASSIAGRYSAQHF
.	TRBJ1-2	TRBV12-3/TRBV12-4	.	TGTGCCAGCAGCTCCCAGGACATCCCTAACTATGGCTACACCTTC	CASSSQDIPNYGYTF
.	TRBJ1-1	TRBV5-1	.	TGCGCCAGCAGCTTGGAAACAGGGCTCACTGAAGCTTTCTTT	CASSLETGLTEAFF
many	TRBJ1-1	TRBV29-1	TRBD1	TGCAGCGTTCGTACAGGGGTAGCTTTCTTT	CSVRTGVAFF
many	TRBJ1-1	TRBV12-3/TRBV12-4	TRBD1	TGTGCCACCACAGGGGTGAGGGGTACTGAAGCTTTCTTT	CATTGVRGTEAFF
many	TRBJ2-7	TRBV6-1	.	TGTGCCAGCAGTGAGGACCCCTGGGACTTGGCCTACGAGCAGTACTTC	CASSEDPWDLAYEQYF
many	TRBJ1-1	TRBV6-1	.	TGTGCCAGCAGTGAATCTTTCGGGAACACTGAAGCTTTCTTT	CASSESFGNTEAFF
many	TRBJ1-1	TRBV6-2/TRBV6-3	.	TGTGCCAGCAGTTACGCGTATAGCACTGAAGCTTTCTTT	CASSYAYSTEAFF
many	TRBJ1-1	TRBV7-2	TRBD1	TGTGCCAGCAGCCCCACAGGGGAGACTGAAGCTTTCTTT	CASSPTGETEAFF
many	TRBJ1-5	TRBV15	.	TGTGCCACCAGCAGAGATTATCTGTACGCGCCCCAGCATTTT	CATSRDYLYAPQHF
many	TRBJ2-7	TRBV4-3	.	TGCGCCAGCAGCCACAGTGTCACAGGAGGGGGTTCCTACGAGCAGTACTTC	CASSHSVTGGGSYEQYF
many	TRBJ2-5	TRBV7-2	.	TGTGCCAGCAGCTCCCATGCGACAGTCCAAGAGACCCAGTACTTC	CASSSHATVQETQYF
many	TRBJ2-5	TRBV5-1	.	TGCGCCAGCAGCTTGGGGGTGGCGGGACAAGAGACCCAGTACTTC	CASSLGVAGQETQYF
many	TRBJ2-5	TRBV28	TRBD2	TGTGCCAGCATGCGGGAGATCCAAGAGACCCAGTACTTC	CASMREIQETQYF
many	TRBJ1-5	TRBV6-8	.	TGTGCCAGCAGGTCGACAGTTGGACCAGATTATAGCAATCAGCCCCAGCATTTT	CASRSTVGPDYSNQPQHF
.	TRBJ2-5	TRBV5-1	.	TGCGCCAGCAGCTTGGAGGGGCAGGGCTACCAAGAGACCCAGTACTTC	CASSLEGQGYQETQYF
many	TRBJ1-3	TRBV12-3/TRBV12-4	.	TGTGCCAGCAGTACCGAGTACAGGGTCGCTGGAAACACCATATATTTT	CASSTEYRVAGNTIYF
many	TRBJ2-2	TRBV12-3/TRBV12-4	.	TGTGCCAGCAGCAGTCCACTCCTCCCGGGGACCGGGGAGCTGTTTTTT	CASSSPLLPGTGELFF
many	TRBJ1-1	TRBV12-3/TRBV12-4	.	TGTGCCAGCAGTTTAGCTGACGGTTCAACAGGTGAAGCTTTCTTT	CASSLADGSTGEAFF
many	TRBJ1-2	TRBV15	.	TGTGCCACCAGCAGAGCTAACTATGGCTACACCTTC	CATSRANYGYTF
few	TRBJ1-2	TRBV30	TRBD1	TGTGCCTGGAGTGTCCGGACAGGTTTTAACTATGGCTACACCTTC	CAWSVRTGFNYGYTF
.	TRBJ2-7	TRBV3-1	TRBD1	TGTGCCAGCAGTCAAACAGGGGGCGCTGAGCAGTACTTC	CASSQTGGAEQYF
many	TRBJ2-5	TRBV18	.	TGTGCCAGCTCAAACCTACAGGGATCAGAGACCCAGTACTTC	CASSNLQGSETQYF
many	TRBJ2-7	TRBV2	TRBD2	TGTGCCAAGAGACTAGCGGGCGAGCAGTACTTC	CAKRLAGEQYF
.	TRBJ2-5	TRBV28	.	TGTGCCAGCAGCCTTATTCACCGGGGAGAGCAAGAGACCCAGTACTTC	CASSLIHRGEQETQYF
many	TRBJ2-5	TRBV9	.	TGTGCCAGCAGCGTAGATGGAGGAGAAGAGACCCAGTACTTC	CASSVDGGEETQYF
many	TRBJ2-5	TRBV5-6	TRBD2	TGTGCCAGCAGCCGTACTAGCGCAGTCCGGTACTTC	CASSRTSAVRYF
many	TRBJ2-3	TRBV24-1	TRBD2	TGTGCCACCAGCCAAAGCGGGACCTTACGAGATACGCAGTATTTT	CATSQSGTLRDTQYF
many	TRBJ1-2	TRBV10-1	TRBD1	TGCGCCAGCAGTGAGAGACGGACAGGCGGCTACACCTTC	CASSERRTGGYTF
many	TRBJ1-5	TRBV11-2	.	TGTGCCAGCAGCTTAGACATCGTCAGCTTCCAGCATTTT	CASSLDIVSFQHF
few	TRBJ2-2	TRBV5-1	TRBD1	TGCGCCAGCAGCTTGGAACAGGGGTACACCGGGGAGCTGTTTTTT	CASSLEQGYTGELFF
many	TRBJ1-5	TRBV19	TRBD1	TGTGCCAGTAGTAAGGGACAGGGGGCCGTTCAGCCCCAGCATTTT	CASSKGQGAVQPQHF
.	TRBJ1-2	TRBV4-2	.	TGTGCCAGCAGCCCAACCCAGAGTACGAGGGGTTGGTTGGAAGGCTACACCTTC	CASSPTQSTRGWLEGYTF
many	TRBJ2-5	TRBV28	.	TGTGCCAGCAGCTCCGGGACACTACAAGAGACCCAGTACTTC	CASSSGTLQETQYF
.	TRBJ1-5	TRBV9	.	TGTGCCAGCAGCCCACTTCTTGGGGGTCTTAGCAATCAGCCCCAGCATTTT	CASSPLLGGLSNQPQHF
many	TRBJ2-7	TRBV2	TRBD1	TGTGCCAGCAGTGAAAAGGGGGGGACCGGGACAGGGGATACCGAGCAGTACTTC	CASSEKGGTGTGDTEQYF
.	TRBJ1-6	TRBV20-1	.	TGCAGTGCTAGAGATTTGAGGGACGGGTATAATTCACCCCTCCACTTT	CSARDLRDGYNSPLHF
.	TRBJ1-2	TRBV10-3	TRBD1	TGTGCCATCAGTGAGTCCGTAGAGGGACAGAATGGCTACACCTTC	CAISESVEGQNGYTF
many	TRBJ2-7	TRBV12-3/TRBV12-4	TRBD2	TGTGCCAGCAGGAAAAGCGGGAGAGGCTACGAGCAGTACTTC	CASRKSGRGYEQYF
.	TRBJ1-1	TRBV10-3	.	TGTGCCATCGGCCAAGGAGACACTGAAGCTTTCTTT	CAIGQGDTEAFF